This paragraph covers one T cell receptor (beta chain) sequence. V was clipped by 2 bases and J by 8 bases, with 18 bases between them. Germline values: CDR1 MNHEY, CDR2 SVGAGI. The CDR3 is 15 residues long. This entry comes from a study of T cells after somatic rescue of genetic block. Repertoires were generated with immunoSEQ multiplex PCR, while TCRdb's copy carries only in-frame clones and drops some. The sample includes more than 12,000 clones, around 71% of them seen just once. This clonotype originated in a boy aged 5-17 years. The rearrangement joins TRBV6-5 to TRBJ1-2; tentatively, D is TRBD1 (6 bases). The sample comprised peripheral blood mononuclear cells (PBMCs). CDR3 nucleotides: TGTGCCAGCAGTTACAAGAGCCTAACGGGGGGCGGCTACACCTTC. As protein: CASSYKSLTGGGYTF.